Listed below are T cell receptor beta chains from one sample, sequenced in a study of blood T cell repertoires in COVID-19. Some clones are missing from TCRdb's copy, which holds only in-frame ones; the method was immunoSEQ multiplex PCR. This sample has roughly 300,000 clones; approximately 90% occur once, and the top ten carry approximately 5%. Material: PBMCs or T cells enriched from blood (not recorded which). These receptor sequences come from a woman younger than 45 who had recovered from COVID-19. CDR3s include the opening cysteine and the closing phenylalanine or tryptophan. The D gene is left open where the match is weak. Clone size is given for some rows only: seen once, a few or many times, or a class if the clone is expanded.

TRBV24-1,TRBD1,TRBJ1-2,-,TGTGCCACCAGTGATTTAAATCCGGCAGGGGGCGGCTATGGCTACACCTTC,CATSDLNPAGGGYGYTF
TRBV23-1,-,TRBJ1-5,-,TGCGCCAGCAGTCTTGACATGGAAGTCCAGCCCCAGCATTTT,CASSLDMEVQPQHF
TRBV5-1,TRBD2,TRBJ2-1,once,TGCGCCAGCAGGACCGGGACTAGCGCTCTTTCAGAGCAGTTCTTC,CASRTGTSALSEQFF
TRBV30,TRBD1,TRBJ1-2,-,TGTGCCTGGAGCGTACCGGGACAGAATTATGGCTACACCTTC,CAWSVPGQNYGYTF
TRBV27,-,TRBJ2-6,-,TGTGCCAGCAGGCCTCACCAGGGAACCTCTGGGGCCAACGTCCTGACTTTC,CASRPHQGTSGANVLTF
TRBV19,-,TRBJ1-2,-,TGTGCCAGTACCCGGGGGTTTAACTATGGCTACACCTTC,CASTRGFNYGYTF
TRBV5-1,-,TRBJ1-1,-,TGCGCCAGCAGAGCGAACACTGAAGCTTTCTTT,CASRANTEAFF
TRBV3-1/TRBV3-2,-,TRBJ2-1,-,TGTGCCAGCAGCCAAGATTGGGCTTCAGGCGAGCAGTTCTTC,CASSQDWASGEQFF
TRBV4-2,TRBD1,TRBJ1-1,-,TGTGCCAGCAGCCGAACAGGGGACACTGAAGCTTTCTTT,CASSRTGDTEAFF
TRBV11-1,TRBD2,TRBJ2-3,-,TGTGCCAGCACCAAGGAGGGACTAGCAGGAGATACGCAGTATTTT,CASTKEGLAGDTQYF
TRBV5-1,-,TRBJ1-1,-,TGCGCCAGCAGCCTTGGCATGAACACTGAAGCTTTCTTT,CASSLGMNTEAFF
TRBV5-6,-,TRBJ2-1,-,TGTGCCAGCAGCTTGGCATCGGGAAACCTTTACAATGAGCAGTTCTTC,CASSLASGNLYNEQFF